These 4 T cell receptor beta chains were sequenced from one sample in a study of control samples from healthy donors and cancer patients (dated by TCRdb to 2018 to 2020). To prepare the library, the immunoSEQ multiplex PCR assay was applied. TCRdb re-hosts the immuneACCESS table, in-frame sequences only. Its copies lack some clones; in the studies checked, an unresolved V gene accounts for under half of them, and the cause for the rest is not known. Counted in this sample were roughly 400,000 clones; over 75% of them appeared once. The ten top clones hold more than 6% of the sample. Sequenced input: PBMCs. All receptors come from a middle-aged man with head and neck cancer.

This chain joins TRBV5-1 and TRBJ2-7, with D possibly matching TRBD1 (6 bases). CDR1 and CDR2 from the germline V gene are SGHRS and YFSETQ. The ends were cut back, 0 bases at V and 3 bases at J, with 10 bases in the middle. This CDR3 spans 14 amino acids. The CDR3: CASSLGQVDYEQYF. CDR3 nucleotides: TGCGCCAGCAGCTTGGGACAGGTTGACTACGAGCAGTACTTC.

The chain recombines TRBV6-2 or TRBV6-3 with TRBJ1-2, with D possibly being TRBD1 (6 bases). The CDR3 has 15 amino acids. Per germline, CDR1 MNHEY and CDR2 SVGEGT. V lost 7 bases, J lost 0 bases, and 15 bases lay in between. CDR3 nucleotides: TGTGCCAGCAACCCAGGACAGATAACTAACTATGGCTACACCTTC. Translated, it gives CASNPGQITNYGYTF.

The rearrangement joins TRBV6-2 or TRBV6-3 to TRBJ1-1; D is possibly TRBD1 (5 bases). The germline V gene has CDR1 MNHEY and CDR2 SVGEGT. V lost 6 bases, J lost 1 base, and 15 bases lay in between. The CDR3 sequence is 15 residues long. CDR3 in DNA: TGTGCCAGCAGCCCCGCGACGGGACGGAACACTGAAGCTTTCTTT. As protein: CASSPATGRNTEAFF.

This clone was recorded once. The chain recombines TRBV19 with TRBJ2-1; tentatively, D is TRBD1 (6 bases). V was cut by 2 bases and J by 6 bases, with 14 bases left in between. The V gene's germline CDR1 is LNHDA and CDR2 SQIVND (reference sequence). The CDR3 sequence is 15 residues long. CDR3 DNA sequence: TGTGCCAGTAGTATAACAGGGTTCGGAGTCAATGAGCAGTTCTTC. It codes for CASSITGFGVNEQFF.